The entry below describes one T cell receptor beta chain. The sample is drawn from a study of blood T cell repertoires in COVID-19. Libraries were prepared by immunoSEQ multiplex PCR; TCRdb keeps only in-frame clonotypes and omits some of them. This table holds 380,000 or so clones, 86% found once. V lost 0 bases and J lost 0, with 14 bases in between. The CDR3 length is 18 residues. The germline V gene has CDR1 PRHDT and CDR2 FYEKMQ (reference sequence). V gene TRBV13 combines with J gene TRBJ1-4; D is perhaps TRBD1 (5 bases). Sequences were obtained from peripheral blood. The receptor was derived from a woman in her sixties with COVID-19, enrolled during active disease. This CDR3 reads CASSLGGAPVATNEKLFF. CDR3 DNA sequence: TGTGCCAGCAGCTTAGGAGGGGCCCCAGTTGCAACTAATGAAAAACTGTTTTTT.